Listed below are T cell receptor beta chains from one sample, sequenced in a study of metastatic and nonmetastatic thyroid tumors. TCRdb reprocessed the PCR reads using MiXCR. The table shows about 45,000 clones, with less than 5% occurring only once. The sequencing input was blood. All receptors come from a female donor with papillary thyroid cancer or a benign thyroid nodule (not recorded which). Some clones in this sample may be carry-over from other donors' samples. CDR3s include the opening cysteine and the closing phenylalanine or tryptophan. D genes are given only for firm matches. Some rows have no size entry. The others give once, few or many, or a class for an expanded clone.

J gene: TRBJ2-1; clone size: many; V gene: TRBV2; D gene: TRBD1; CDR3 protein: CASRRTGGASSYNEQFF; CDR3 DNA: TGTGCCAGCAGGAGGACAGGGGGCGCAAGCTCCTACAATGAGCAGTTCTTC
J gene: TRBJ1-1; clone size: many; V gene: TRBV6-1; D gene: NA; CDR3 protein: CASPNPYTEAFF; CDR3 DNA: TGTGCCAGCCCGAACCCATACACTGAAGCTTTCTTT
J gene: TRBJ2-1; clone size: many; V gene: TRBV12-3/TRBV12-4; D gene: TRBD2; CDR3 protein: CASTPGEGLFNEQFF; CDR3 DNA: TGTGCCAGCACCCCGGGGGAGGGCCTGTTTAATGAGCAGTTCTTC
J gene: TRBJ2-3; clone size: many; V gene: TRBV20-1; D gene: NA; CDR3 protein: CSARFSDTQYF; CDR3 DNA: TGCAGTGCTAGGTTCTCAGATACGCAGTATTTT
J gene: TRBJ2-1; clone size: NA; V gene: TRBV12-3/TRBV12-4; D gene: NA; CDR3 protein: CASIPASRTYNEQFF; CDR3 DNA: TGTGCCAGCATCCCGGCTAGCCGGACCTACAATGAGCAGTTCTTC
J gene: TRBJ2-1; clone size: many; V gene: TRBV7-3; D gene: NA; CDR3 protein: CASSSVGAGEQFF; CDR3 DNA: TGTGCCAGCAGTTCTGTAGGGGCTGGAGAGCAGTTCTTC
J gene: TRBJ1-6; clone size: many; V gene: TRBV4-2; D gene: TRBD1; CDR3 protein: CASSQEGGQANSPLHF; CDR3 DNA: TGTGCCAGCAGCCAAGAAGGGGGACAGGCTAATTCACCCCTCCACTTT
J gene: TRBJ2-1; clone size: few; V gene: TRBV6-1; D gene: TRBD1; CDR3 protein: CASSRTGTGGAEQFF; CDR3 DNA: TGTGCCAGCAGTCGTACCGGGACAGGGGGTGCTGAGCAGTTCTTC
J gene: TRBJ2-2; clone size: many; V gene: TRBV10-1; D gene: TRBD2; CDR3 protein: CASSLGTSGTTGELFF; CDR3 DNA: TGCGCCAGCAGTCTCGGGACTAGCGGAACCACCGGGGAGCTGTTTTTT
J gene: TRBJ2-1; clone size: many; V gene: TRBV9; D gene: TRBD2; CDR3 protein: CASSPYELAGIEQFF; CDR3 DNA: TGTGCCAGCAGCCCTTATGAACTAGCGGGTATCGAGCAGTTCTTC
J gene: TRBJ2-1; clone size: many; V gene: TRBV30; D gene: TRBD2; CDR3 protein: CAWSLLAGAQGQFF; CDR3 DNA: TGTGCCTGGAGTCTACTAGCGGGAGCTCAAGGGCAGTTCTTC
J gene: TRBJ2-1; clone size: medium-sized; V gene: TRBV6-1; D gene: NA; CDR3 protein: CASRERTDNEQFF; CDR3 DNA: TGTGCCAGCAGGGAAAGGACAGACAATGAGCAGTTCTTC
J gene: TRBJ2-5; clone size: few; V gene: TRBV2; D gene: NA; CDR3 protein: CASNGARVVEETQYF; CDR3 DNA: TGTGCCAGCAATGGGGCTCGAGTGGTCGAAGAGACCCAGTACTTC
J gene: TRBJ1-1; clone size: many; V gene: TRBV20-1; D gene: NA; CDR3 protein: CTPGVGSANENTEAFF; CDR3 DNA: TGCACCCCGGGGGTGGGCAGTGCAAATGAGAACACTGAAGCTTTCTTT
J gene: TRBJ2-2; clone size: medium-sized; V gene: TRBV6-5; D gene: NA; CDR3 protein: CASSYRPSNTGELFF; CDR3 DNA: TGTGCCAGCAGTTACCGACCTTCGAACACCGGGGAGCTGTTTTTT
J gene: TRBJ2-2; clone size: many; V gene: TRBV29-1; D gene: NA; CDR3 protein: CSVEDRAGGNGELFF; CDR3 DNA: TGCAGCGTTGAAGATAGAGCAGGAGGGAACGGGGAGCTGTTTTTT
J gene: TRBJ2-3; clone size: many; V gene: TRBV6-1; D gene: TRBD2; CDR3 protein: CASSYASGDTQYF; CDR3 DNA: TGTGCCAGCAGTTATGCTAGCGGAGATACGCAGTATTTT
J gene: TRBJ2-3; clone size: NA; V gene: TRBV6-5; D gene: TRBD2; CDR3 protein: CASSNPRTSAPTDTQYF; CDR3 DNA: TGTGCCAGCAGTAACCCAAGGACTAGCGCGCCCACAGATACGCAGTATTTT
J gene: TRBJ2-7; clone size: medium-sized; V gene: TRBV6-1; D gene: TRBD2; CDR3 protein: CASSEASGSSYEQYF; CDR3 DNA: TGTGCCAGCAGTGAAGCTAGCGGGAGCTCCTACGAGCAGTACTTC
J gene: TRBJ2-7; clone size: NA; V gene: TRBV12-3/TRBV12-4; D gene: NA; CDR3 protein: CASSLDRLSGGQYEQYF; CDR3 DNA: TGTGCCAGCAGTTTAGACCGTCTATCAGGAGGGCAGTACGAGCAGTACTTC
J gene: TRBJ2-7; clone size: many; V gene: TRBV6-1; D gene: NA; CDR3 protein: CASSRNRYRYEQYF; CDR3 DNA: TGTGCCAGCAGCCGCAACAGGTATCGCTACGAGCAGTACTTC
J gene: TRBJ2-7; clone size: few; V gene: TRBV28; D gene: NA; CDR3 protein: CASSLSRVNEQYF; CDR3 DNA: TGTGCCAGCAGTTTATCTCGAGTCAACGAGCAGTACTTC
J gene: TRBJ2-1; clone size: NA; V gene: TRBV4-2; D gene: NA; CDR3 protein: CASSQDEVNEQFF; CDR3 DNA: TGTGCCAGCAGCCAAGATGAGGTAAATGAGCAGTTCTTC
J gene: TRBJ2-1; clone size: NA; V gene: TRBV6-1; D gene: TRBD2; CDR3 protein: CASSLTSGVFNEQFF; CDR3 DNA: TGTGCCAGCAGTCTGACTAGCGGGGTCTTCAATGAGCAGTTCTTC
J gene: TRBJ1-1; clone size: many; V gene: TRBV6-2/TRBV6-3; D gene: NA; CDR3 protein: CASSRGDGAFF; CDR3 DNA: TGTGCCAGCAGTAGAGGGGACGGGGCTTTCTTT
J gene: TRBJ2-2; clone size: NA; V gene: TRBV5-1; D gene: TRBD1; CDR3 protein: CASSWGDRTSTGELFF; CDR3 DNA: TGCGCCAGCAGCTGGGGGGACAGGACTTCCACCGGGGAGCTGTTTTTT
J gene: TRBJ1-3; clone size: NA; V gene: TRBV6-2/TRBV6-3; D gene: NA; CDR3 protein: CASSLDRYSAKTIYF; CDR3 DNA: TGTGCCAGCAGCTTGGACCGTTACTCTGCAAAGACCATATATTTT
J gene: TRBJ2-1; clone size: many; V gene: TRBV2; D gene: TRBD2; CDR3 protein: CASSEGGRASGEQFF; CDR3 DNA: TGTGCCAGCAGTGAAGGAGGGAGGGCGTCGGGTGAGCAGTTCTTC
J gene: TRBJ1-2; clone size: few; V gene: TRBV20-1; D gene: NA; CDR3 protein: CSARPGGLFGYTF; CDR3 DNA: TGCAGTGCTAGACCGGGAGGGCTGTTTGGCTACACCTTC
J gene: TRBJ1-6; clone size: many; V gene: TRBV2; D gene: TRBD1; CDR3 protein: CASSDITGTGPLHF; CDR3 DNA: TGTGCCAGCAGTGATATAACCGGGACAGGACCCCTCCACTTT
J gene: TRBJ1-3; clone size: NA; V gene: TRBV19; D gene: NA; CDR3 protein: CASSVASASGNTIYF; CDR3 DNA: TGTGCCAGTAGTGTGGCAAGCGCCTCTGGAAACACCATATATTTT
J gene: TRBJ2-6; clone size: few; V gene: TRBV6-5; D gene: NA; CDR3 protein: CASSNGSGYGRGANVLTF; CDR3 DNA: TGTGCCAGCAGTAACGGGTCAGGGTACGGCCGGGGGGCCAACGTCCTGACTTTC
J gene: TRBJ1-2; clone size: NA; V gene: TRBV6-1; D gene: NA; CDR3 protein: CASMADRIREYGYTF; CDR3 DNA: TGTGCCAGCATGGCGGACCGCATCCGGGAGTATGGCTACACCTTC
J gene: TRBJ1-2; clone size: few; V gene: TRBV6-4; D gene: NA; CDR3 protein: CASKSGLTSYGYTF; CDR3 DNA: TGTGCCAGCAAATCGGGACTCACCAGCTATGGTTACACCTTC
J gene: TRBJ1-5; clone size: many; V gene: TRBV4-2; D gene: TRBD1; CDR3 protein: CASSQTGQGDQPQHF; CDR3 DNA: TGTGCCAGCAGCCAAACGGGACAGGGGGATCAGCCCCAGCATTTT
J gene: TRBJ2-3; clone size: many; V gene: TRBV5-5; D gene: TRBD2; CDR3 protein: CASSLTGGMGDTQYF; CDR3 DNA: TGTGCCAGCAGCTTGACGGGGGGGATGGGAGATACGCAGTATTTT
J gene: TRBJ1-1; clone size: few; V gene: TRBV20-1; D gene: NA; CDR3 protein: CSAREYRGGGTEAFF; CDR3 DNA: TGCAGTGCTAGAGAATATAGGGGAGGAGGGACTGAAGCTTTCTTT
J gene: TRBJ2-2; clone size: NA; V gene: TRBV24-1; D gene: NA; CDR3 protein: CATSDLTLSPPGELFF; CDR3 DNA: TGTGCCACCAGTGATCTAACCCTAAGCCCACCCGGGGAGCTGTTTTTT
J gene: TRBJ1-2; clone size: few; V gene: TRBV25-1; D gene: TRBD1; CDR3 protein: CASEGQIREGYTF; CDR3 DNA: TGTGCCAGCGAGGGACAGATCAGGGAAGGCTACACCTTC
J gene: TRBJ2-3; clone size: few; V gene: TRBV3-1; D gene: NA; CDR3 protein: CASSRNTDTQYF; CDR3 DNA: TGTGCCAGCAGCCGCAACACAGATACGCAGTATTTT
J gene: TRBJ1-2; clone size: few; V gene: TRBV6-1; D gene: NA; CDR3 protein: CASSDSGFYGYTF; CDR3 DNA: TGTGCCAGCAGCGATTCGGGGTTTTACGGCTACACCTTC